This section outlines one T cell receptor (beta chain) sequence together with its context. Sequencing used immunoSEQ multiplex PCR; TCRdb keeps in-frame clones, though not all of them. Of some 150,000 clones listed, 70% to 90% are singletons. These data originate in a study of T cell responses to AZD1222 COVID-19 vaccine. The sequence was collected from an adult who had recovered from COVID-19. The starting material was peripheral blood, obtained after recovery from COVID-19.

The CDR3 DNA is TGCAGCGTTGAGGGCGGGACAGCATTTAATGAAAAACTGTTTTTT. It translates to CSVEGGTAFNEKLFF. The rearrangement links TRBV29-1 to TRBJ1-4; 7 bases are a match to TRBD1. V was pared by 3 bases and J by 4 bases, with 8 bases of the junction left unmatched. This CDR3 is built from 15 residues. Germline CDR1 reads SQVTM; CDR2 reads ANQGSEA. Based on the CDR3 plus reference TRBV29-1 and TRBJ1-4, the full variable domain is SAVISQKPSRDICQRGTSLTIQCQVDSQVTMMFWYRQQPGQSLTLIATANQGSEATYESGFVIDKFPISRPNLTFSTLTVSNMSPEDSSIYLCSVEGGTAFNEKLFFGSGTQLSVL.